Below are 29 T cell receptor beta chains sequenced from a single sample in a study of blood T cell repertoires in COVID-19. Sequencing used immunoSEQ multiplex PCR; TCRdb keeps in-frame clones, though not all of them. The sample has roughly 100,000 clones, around 84% seen once. The specimen was peripheral blood. The receptors stem from a human donor in a cohort sampled during active COVID-19.

The rearrangement links TRBV11-3 to TRBJ1-1; D not certain. This CDR3 spans 14 amino acids. CDR1 and CDR2 (germline): SGHNT, YENEEA. V was clipped by 1 base and J by 1 base, with 7 bases between them. The CDR3: CASSLAAGNTEAFF. CDR3 in DNA: TGTGCCAGCAGCTTAGCGGCAGGGAACACTGAAGCTTTCTTT.

The chain's CDR3 is CASSSDRQGSFIYGYTF. CDR3 in DNA: TGTGCCAGTAGTAGCGATCGACAGGGAAGTTTTATCTATGGCTACACCTTC. The J gene is TRBJ1-2, the V gene TRBV19; 7 bases align to TRBD1. V lost 4 bases to trimming and J lost 4 bases; unmatched junction nucleotides: 15. Germline V gene sequence: CDR1 LNHDA, CDR2 SQIVND (reference sequence). The CDR3 is 17 residues long.

This chain joins TRBV11-2 and TRBJ1-2, with D hard to call. The length of the CDR3 is 14 residues. Germline V CDR1 and CDR2: SGHAT, FQNNGV. The germline V and J ends were trimmed by 7 bases and 2 bases, with 14 bases remaining between them. The DNA for the CDR3 is TGTGCCAGCACCCCGGGGTCAGGAAACTATGGCTACACCTTC. Its protein is CASTPGSGNYGYTF.

This clone appeared a few times. The V call is TRBV2, the J call TRBJ1-5; D is uncertain. The CDR3 is made up of 13 amino acids. Between the trimmed V and J ends, which lost 8 bases and 1 base, there was a span of 9 bases. The germline V gene encodes CDR1 SNHLY and CDR2 FYNNEI. Here the CDR3 reads CASGSESNQPQHF. The CDR3 DNA reads TGTGCCAGCGGCAGCGAGAGCAATCAGCCCCAGCATTTT.

The count of this clone is one. The genes are TRBV7-3 and TRBJ1-2; 8 bases line up with TRBD1. Germline values: CDR1 SGHTA, CDR2 FQGTGA. The CDR3 contains 19 residues. J was trimmed by 0 bases and V by 2 bases; bases with no gene match: 14. The CDR3 sequence: CASSLVSDRGWVTNYGYTF. Written as DNA, the CDR3 is TGTGCCAGCAGCTTAGTTTCCGACAGGGGTTGGGTAACTAACTATGGCTACACCTTC. Drawing the rest from reference TRBV7-3 and TRBJ1-2, the complete variable domain is GAGVSQTPSNKVTEKGKYVELRCDPISGHTALYWYRQSLGQGPEFLIYFQGTGAADDSGLPNDRFFAVRPEGSVSTLKIQRTERGDSAVYLCASSLVSDRGWVTNYGYTFGSGTRLTVV.

The rearrangement uses TRBV4-3 and TRBJ2-1; D is possibly TRBD2 (6 bases). The V end lost 0 bases, the J end lost 4 bases, and 13 bases lay between the germline ends. This CDR3 has 16 amino acids. Germline V gene sequence: CDR1 LGHNA, CDR2 YSLEER. For the CDR3, the DNA is TGCGCCAGCAGCCAAGAATGGGGGGTCCTTTACAATGAGCAGTTCTTC. Protein product: CASSQEWGVLYNEQFF.

The J gene is TRBJ2-3, the V gene TRBV4-3; 11 bases line up with TRBD1. The length of the CDR3 is 17 residues. V dropped 3 bases and J dropped 2; count of bases not matched to a gene: 7. Germline CDR1 is LGHNA and CDR2 is YSLEER. In DNA, the CDR3 is TGCGCCAGCAGCCATACCCGGACAGGGGGCTTCACAGATACGCAGTATTTT. Its protein product is CASSHTRTGGFTDTQYF.

This sequence joins TRBV5-4 and TRBJ1-1; the D gene is possibly TRBD1 (6 bases). The CDR3 runs to 14 residues. CDR1 is SGHNT, CDR2 YYREEE, per germline (reference sequence). V shed 4 bases and J shed 1 base, with 11 bases lying between them. The CDR3: CASSREGGNTEAFF. The CDR3 DNA is TGTGCCAGCAGCCGAGAAGGGGGGAACACTGAAGCTTTCTTT.

J is TRBJ2-7 and V is TRBV6-5, with 7 bases fitting TRBD2. This CDR3 comprises 13 residues. Germline CDR1 is MNHEY and CDR2 is SVGAGI. V dropped 0 bases and J dropped 9; count of bases not matched to a gene: 5. CDR3 sequence (DNA): TGTGCCAGCAGTTACTCCTCAGGCGGGAGGCAGTACTTC. Amino acid sequence: CASSYSSGGRQYF.

The chain links TRBV24-1 to TRBJ2-1; possibly TRBD1 for D (6 bases). Germline lookup yields CDR1 KGHDR and CDR2 SFDVKD. CDR3 length equals 15 residues. V lost 4 bases and J 3 bases, leaving 12 bases between the germline ends. CDR3 sequence: CATSDRTAFYNEQFF. The CDR3, as DNA: TGTGCCACCAGTGACAGGACAGCCTTCTACAATGAGCAGTTCTTC.

The gene calls are TRBV5-1 and TRBJ1-5; TRBD1 matches at 10 bases. CDR3 size: 15 residues. The germline V gene has CDR1 SGHRS and CDR2 YFSETQ. V trimming: 0 bases; J trimming: 4 bases; junction bases outside the gene matches: 1. CDR3 sequence: CASSLGTGGNQPQHF. The CDR3 DNA is TGCGCCAGCAGCTTGGGGACAGGGGGTAATCAGCCCCAGCATTTT.

V and J are TRBV5-5 and TRBJ2-5; TRBD1 aligns across 7 bases. With 5 bases clipped from V and 9 bases from J, the junction kept 10 bases outside the gene matches. This CDR3 comprises 13 residues. CDR1 and CDR2 (germline): SGHKS, YYEKEE (reference sequence). The CDR3 sequence is CASSTGTEGSQYF. In DNA form, the CDR3 reads TGTGCCAGCAGTACCGGGACAGAGGGTTCCCAGTACTTC.

DNA for the CDR3: TGTGCCAGCAGCAAAAATATGGCAGGGCCCGCTAACTATGGCTACACCTTC. This codes for CASSKNMAGPANYGYTF. This sequence joins TRBV21-1 and TRBJ1-2; TRBD1 was called by the table and not checked on the DNA. TRBV21-1 is a pseudogene segment. The CDR3 loop spans 17 amino acids.

This clone was seen once. The gene calls are TRBV7-8 and TRBJ2-7; 7 bases match TRBD1. The V and J ends lost 5 bases and 7 bases, in that order; junction bases with no gene match: 8. The CDR3 consists of 13 residues. Germline-derived CDR1 and CDR2 are SGHVS and FQNEAQ. The CDR3 nucleotides read TGTGCCAGCAGCCGCGAGACAGGGAGTGAGCAGTACTTC. Amino acids: CASSRETGSEQYF.

The chain combines TRBV4-2 with TRBJ1-5; 10 bases align to TRBD1. This CDR3 contains 17 residues. The ends lost 0 bases at V and 3 bases at J; junction bases unmatched: 5. Looked up from germline, CDR1 is LGHNA and CDR2 is YNFKEQ. The CDR3 sequence is CASSQEGTGDYNQPQHF. The DNA for the CDR3 is TGTGCCAGCAGCCAAGAGGGGACAGGGGATTACAATCAGCCCCAGCATTTT.

The chain recombines TRBV7-9 with TRBJ2-7; no firm D call. CDR3 size: 14 residues. Per germline, CDR1 SEHNR and CDR2 FQNEAQ (reference sequence). V lost 0 bases to trimming and J lost 3 bases, with 9 bases between them. The CDR3 sequence: CASSLADMFYEQYF. The CDR3 DNA is TGTGCCAGCAGCTTAGCCGACATGTTCTACGAGCAGTACTTC.

The rearrangement joins TRBV23-1 to TRBJ1-5; D is unresolved. TRBV23-1 falls under the ORF class, with uncertain function. The CDR3 length is 11 residues. The V and J ends lost 2 bases and 9 bases respectively, with 5 bases between them. DNA for the CDR3: TGCGCCAGCAGTCAACCTTTGCCCCAGCATTTT. The encoded protein is CASSQPLPQHF.

The chain joins TRBV6-2 or TRBV6-3 to TRBJ1-5; 8 bases agree with TRBD1. This CDR3 contains 19 residues. Per the germline V gene, CDR1 is MNHEY and CDR2 is SVGEGT. The V gene end was trimmed by 0 bases and the J gene end by 0 bases; junction bases not matched to a gene: 10. CDR3 nucleotides: TGTGCCAGCAGTTACTCGAGGGACAGGTTTGACTATAGCAATCAGCCCCAGCATTTT. Residues: CASSYSRDRFDYSNQPQHF.

J is TRBJ1-2 and V is TRBV7-8; TRBD1 aligns across 9 bases. This CDR3 has 16 amino acids. CDR1 SGHVS and CDR2 FQNEAQ come from the germline V gene. V trimming: 4 bases; J trimming: 0 bases; junction bases outside the gene matches: 6. The CDR3 loop reads CASSSPGDRANYGYTF. The CDR3 DNA reads as TGTGCCAGCAGCTCGCCAGGGGACAGGGCTAACTATGGCTACACCTTC.

This chain joins TRBV4-2 and TRBJ2-2; possibly TRBD2 for D (6 bases). The CDR3 sequence is 17 residues long. Trimming cost V 4 bases and J 2 bases, with 17 bases left between them. CDR1 LGHNA and CDR2 YNFKEQ come from the germline V gene. The CDR3 loop is CASSPLAGTSNTGELFF. For the CDR3, the DNA is TGTGCCAGCAGCCCCCTAGCCGGGACTTCAAACACCGGGGAGCTGTTTTTT.

The chain uses TRBV12-5 and TRBJ1-1, with D tentatively TRBD1 (5 bases). Germline CDR1 LGHNT, CDR2 FRNRAP. CDR3 length: 13 amino acids. V lost 5 bases and J lost 1, with 8 bases in between. CDR3 in DNA: TGTGCTAGTGGTCTCCAGGGGAACACTGAAGCTTTCTTT. Translation gives CASGLQGNTEAFF.

The genes are TRBV6-5 and TRBJ2-2; TRBD1 matches 8 bases. This CDR3 region has 15 residues. Germline V gives CDR1 MNHEY, CDR2 SVGAGI. V was clipped by 6 bases and J by 0 bases; unmatched bases: 3. CDR3 nucleotide sequence: TGTGCCAGCAGGATGGACAGGGCGAACACCGGGGAGCTGTTTTTT. Protein product: CASRMDRANTGELFF.

This sequence joins TRBV27 and TRBJ2-1; 13 nucleotides agree with TRBD2. This CDR3 comprises 18 residues. The ends lost 0 bases at V and 3 bases at J; junction bases unmatched: 5. Germline lookup yields CDR1 MNHEY and CDR2 SMNVEV (reference sequence). Written as DNA, the CDR3 is TGTGCCAGCAGTTTATCAGTACTAGCGGGGGGGTTCTACAATGAGCAGTTCTTC. Amino acids: CASSLSVLAGGFYNEQFF.

The CDR3 loop is CASSQGGINTEAFF. The DNA for the CDR3 is TGTGCCAGCAGCCAAGGAGGGATCAACACTGAAGCTTTCTTT. The rearrangement uses TRBV3-1 (or the pseudogene TRBV3-2) and TRBJ1-1; D is unresolved. Trimming cost V 1 base and J 2 bases, with 8 bases left between them. The CDR3 length is 14 residues. Germline V gene lookup returns CDR1 LGHDT and CDR2 YNNKEL (reference sequence).

The chain is built from TRBV18 and TRBJ2-1; D may be TRBD1 (6 bases). V lost 2 bases, J lost 12 bases, and 17 bases lay in between. Germline loops: CDR1 KGHSH, CDR2 LQKENI. This CDR3 comprises 14 residues. This chain's CDR3 is CASSPGGGNRRQFF. Here the CDR3 DNA reads TGTGCCAGCTCACCAGGGGGCGGCAATCGTAGGCAGTTCTTC.

This clone was detected once. This chain connects TRBV7-2 to TRBJ2-7; D is perhaps TRBD2 (5 bases). The CDR3 is 15 residues long. Trimming removed 2 bases from V and 6 bases from J, with 17 bases in between. Germline V lookup: CDR1 SGHTA, CDR2 FQGNSA. The CDR3 loop is CASSLMFSDSTEQYF. In DNA, the CDR3 is TGTGCCAGCAGCTTAATGTTTTCGGACTCGACCGAGCAGTACTTC.

The chain joins TRBV30 to TRBJ1-3; D uncertain. Germline lookup yields CDR1 GTSNPN and CDR2 SVGIG (reference sequence). V was pared by 2 bases and J by 1 base, with 6 bases between. The CDR3 has 13 amino acids. The CDR3 is CAWSRSSGNTIYF. CDR3 sequence (DNA): TGTGCCTGGAGTAGGAGTTCTGGAAACACCATATATTTT.

The chain uses TRBV2 and TRBJ1-5, with D perhaps matching TRBD1 (6 bases). This CDR3 spans 15 amino acids. V was trimmed by 3 bases and J by 2 bases, leaving 11 bases between them. The germline gives CDR1 SNHLY, CDR2 FYNNEI. This CDR3 is CASSDERTGNQPQHF. As DNA, the CDR3 is TGTGCCAGCAGTGATGAGAGGACAGGCAATCAGCCCCAGCATTTT.

The V and J genes are TRBV9 and TRBJ1-6, with 7 bases that match TRBD1. The J segment lost 5 bases and the V segment lost 0 bases, leaving 2 bases of the junction unmatched. The germline V gene has CDR1 SGDLS and CDR2 YYNGEE. CDR3 length equals 15 residues. This CDR3 reads CASSVGDRNNSPLHF. For the CDR3, the DNA is TGTGCCAGCAGCGTAGGGGACAGAAATAATTCACCCCTCCACTTT.